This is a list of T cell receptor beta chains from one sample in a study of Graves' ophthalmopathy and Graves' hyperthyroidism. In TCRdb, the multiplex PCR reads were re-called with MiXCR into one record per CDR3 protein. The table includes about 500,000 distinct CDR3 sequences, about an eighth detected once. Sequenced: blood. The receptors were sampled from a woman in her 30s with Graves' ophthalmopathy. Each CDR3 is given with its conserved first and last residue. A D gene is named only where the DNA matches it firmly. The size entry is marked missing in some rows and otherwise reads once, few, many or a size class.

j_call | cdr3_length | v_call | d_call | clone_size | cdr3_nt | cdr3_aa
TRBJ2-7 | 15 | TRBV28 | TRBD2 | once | TGTGCCAGCAGTTCCCCTAGCGGGAGTACCTACGAGCAGTACTTC | CASSSPSGSTYEQYF
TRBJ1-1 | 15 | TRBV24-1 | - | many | TGTGCCACCAGTGATCCTGCGGGGGGTTCGCGGGAAGCTTTCTTT | CATSDPAGGSREAFF
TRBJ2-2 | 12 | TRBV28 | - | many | TGTGCCAGCAAAGGAGAAGGGGGGGAGCTGTTTTTT | CASKGEGGELFF
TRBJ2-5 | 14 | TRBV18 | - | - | TGTGCCAGCTCACCCGGGGCAGGTCAAGAGACCCAGTACTTC | CASSPGAGQETQYF
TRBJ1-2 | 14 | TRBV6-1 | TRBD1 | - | TGTGCCAGCAGAAGACAGGGGGCAAACTATGGCTACACCTTC | CASRRQGANYGYTF
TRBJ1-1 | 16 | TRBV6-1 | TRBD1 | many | TGTGCCAGCCCGGAAAATGGAGACAGGGGGAAAACTGAAGCTTTCTTT | CASPENGDRGKTEAFF
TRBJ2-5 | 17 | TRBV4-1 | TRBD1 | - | TGCGCCAGTAACTCGAAAATGGGACAGGGGCGAATGGAGACCCAGTACTTC | CASNSKMGQGRMETQYF
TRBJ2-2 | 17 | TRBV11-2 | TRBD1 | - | TGTGCCAGCAGCTTAGTTCCGGGACAGGGACTCACCGGGGAGCTGTTTTTT | CASSLVPGQGLTGELFF
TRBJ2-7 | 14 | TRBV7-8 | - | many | TGTGCCAGCAGCTTAGCGGGGCAGACGTACGAGCAGTACTTC | CASSLAGQTYEQYF
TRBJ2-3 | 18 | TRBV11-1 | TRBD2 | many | TGTGCCAGCAGCCCCTCTGGACCGACTAGCGGAATCACAGATACGCAGTATTTT | CASSPSGPTSGITDTQYF
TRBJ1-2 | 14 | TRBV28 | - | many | TGTGCCAGCAGTTTGGGGGGCGACGTTGAGGGCTACACCTTC | CASSLGGDVEGYTF
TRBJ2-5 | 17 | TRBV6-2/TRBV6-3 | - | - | TGTGCCAGCAGTTACTTCGCCGGGGCCGAAGTCGCAGAGACCCAGTACTTC | CASSYFAGAEVAETQYF
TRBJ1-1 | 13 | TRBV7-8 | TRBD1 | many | TGTGCCAGCAGCTCTTCAGGGGGAACTGAAGCTTTCTTT | CASSSSGGTEAFF
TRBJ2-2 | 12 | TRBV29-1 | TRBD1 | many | TGCAGCGTTGACAGGGGGACCGGGGAGCTGTTTTTT | CSVDRGTGELFF
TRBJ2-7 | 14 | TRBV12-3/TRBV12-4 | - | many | TGTGCCAGCAGTTTCGTCGGGAGCTCCTACGAGCAGTACTTC | CASSFVGSSYEQYF
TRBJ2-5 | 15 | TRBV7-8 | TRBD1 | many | TGTGCCAGCAGCTTAGAAGACAGGGTGGTGGAGACCCAGTACTTC | CASSLEDRVVETQYF
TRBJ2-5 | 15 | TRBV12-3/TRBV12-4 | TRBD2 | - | TGTGCCAGCAGTGCCGGGACTAGCGGGGTCGAGACCCAGTACTTC | CASSAGTSGVETQYF
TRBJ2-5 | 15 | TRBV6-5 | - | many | TGTGCCAGCAGTTACGCTGAACAGGTCCGGGAGACCCAGTACTTC | CASSYAEQVRETQYF
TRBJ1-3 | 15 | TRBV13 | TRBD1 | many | TGTGCCAGCAGTTTGGGACAGACTTCTGGAAACACCATATATTTT | CASSLGQTSGNTIYF
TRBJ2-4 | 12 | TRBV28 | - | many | TGTGCCAGCAGTTCCAGGGTAAACATTCAGTACTTC | CASSSRVNIQYF
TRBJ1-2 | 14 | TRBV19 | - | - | TGTGCCACCAGTCCCCAGGGGCAGGACTATGGCTACACCTTC | CATSPQGQDYGYTF
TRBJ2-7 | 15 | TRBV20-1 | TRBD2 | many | TGCAGTGCTAGAGATCAGGGCGGGAGCTCCTACGAGCAGTACTTC | CSARDQGGSSYEQYF
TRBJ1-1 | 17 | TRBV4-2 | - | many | TGTGCCAGCAGCCAAGGGGCAGGGGATCCCCTCAACACTGAAGCTTTCTTT | CASSQGAGDPLNTEAFF
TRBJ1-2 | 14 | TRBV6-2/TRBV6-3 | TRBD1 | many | TGTGCCAGCAGTGACCAGGGACAGGGTGAAGGCTACACCTTC | CASSDQGQGEGYTF
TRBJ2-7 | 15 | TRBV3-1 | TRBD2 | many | TGTGCCAGCAGCCGTAGCGGGAGAAGCTCTGGCGAGCAGTACTTC | CASSRSGRSSGEQYF
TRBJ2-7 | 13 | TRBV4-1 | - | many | TGCGCCAGCAGCCAACGGGCCGGATACGAGCAGTACTTC | CASSQRAGYEQYF
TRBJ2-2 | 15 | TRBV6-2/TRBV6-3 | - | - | TGTGCCAGCAGCCCTAACCGAGGGAACACCGGGGAGCTGTTTTTT | CASSPNRGNTGELFF
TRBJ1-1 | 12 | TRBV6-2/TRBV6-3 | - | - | TGTGCCAGCATGGTCGGGATCAGTGAAGCTTTCTTT | CASMVGISEAFF
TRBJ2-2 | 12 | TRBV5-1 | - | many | TGCGCCAGCCGGCGGGGTACCGGGGAGCTGTTTTTT | CASRRGTGELFF
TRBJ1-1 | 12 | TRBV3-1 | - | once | TGTGCCAGCAGCCAAAGTCCCCATGATGCTTTCTTT | CASSQSPHDAFF
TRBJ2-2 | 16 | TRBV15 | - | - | TGTGCCACCAGCAGAGCCAGAGCTCCGGAACCCGGGGAGCTGTTTTTT | CATSRARAPEPGELFF
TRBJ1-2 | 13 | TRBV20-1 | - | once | TGCAGTGCTAGAGAGGGTTTTAACTATGGCTACACCTTC | CSAREGFNYGYTF
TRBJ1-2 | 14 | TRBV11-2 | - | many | TGTGCCAGCAGCCGACCAGGGTCTAACTATGGCTACACCTTC | CASSRPGSNYGYTF
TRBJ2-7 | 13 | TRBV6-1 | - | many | TGTGCCAGCACGAACGGCAGCCCCTACGAGCAGTACTTC | CASTNGSPYEQYF
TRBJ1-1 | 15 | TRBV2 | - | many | TGTGCCAGCAGTGGAAGTGCAGGATTGTGGTCCGAAGCTTTCTTT | CASSGSAGLWSEAFF
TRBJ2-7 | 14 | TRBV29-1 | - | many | TGCAGCGCCTTATACTCAGGGAGCTCCTACGAGCAGTACTTC | CSALYSGSSYEQYF
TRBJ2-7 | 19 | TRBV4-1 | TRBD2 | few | TGCGCCAGCAGCCAAGCCACCGGGACTAGCGGGATTTACTCCTACGAGCAGTACTTC | CASSQATGTSGIYSYEQYF
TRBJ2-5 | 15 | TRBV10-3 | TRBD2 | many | TGTGCCATCAGTGAGGGGATAGCGGGGGGAGAGACCCAGTACTTC | CAISEGIAGGETQYF
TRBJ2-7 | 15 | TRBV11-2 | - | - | TGTGCCAGCAGCTTAGATAAGACTCCCTTCTACGAGCAGTACTTC | CASSLDKTPFYEQYF
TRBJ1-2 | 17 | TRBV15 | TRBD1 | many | TGTGCCACCAGCAGAGATAAGGTGGACAGGGGAAACTATGGCTACACCTTC | CATSRDKVDRGNYGYTF
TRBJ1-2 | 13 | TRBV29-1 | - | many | TGCAGCGTGCGCCGCAGGCCAGAAGATGGCTACACCTTC | CSVRRRPEDGYTF